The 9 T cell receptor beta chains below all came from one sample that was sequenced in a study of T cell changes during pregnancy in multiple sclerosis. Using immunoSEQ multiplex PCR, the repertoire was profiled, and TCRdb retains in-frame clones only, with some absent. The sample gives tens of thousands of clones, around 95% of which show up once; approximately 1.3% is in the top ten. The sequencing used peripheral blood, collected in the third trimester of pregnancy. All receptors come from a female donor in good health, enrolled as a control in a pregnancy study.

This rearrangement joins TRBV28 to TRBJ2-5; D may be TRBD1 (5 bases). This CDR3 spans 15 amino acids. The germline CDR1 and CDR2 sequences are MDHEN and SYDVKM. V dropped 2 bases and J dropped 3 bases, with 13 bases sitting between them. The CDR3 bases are TGTGCCAGCAGTTTACAATCTGGGGCTAAAGAGACCCAGTACTTC. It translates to CASSLQSGAKETQYF. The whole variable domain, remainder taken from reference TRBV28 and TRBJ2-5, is DVKVTQSSRYLVKRTGEKVFLECVQDMDHENMFWYRQDPGLGLRLIYFSYDVKMKEKGDIPEGYSVSREKKERFSLILESASTNQTSMYLCASSLQSGAKETQYFGPGTRLLVL.

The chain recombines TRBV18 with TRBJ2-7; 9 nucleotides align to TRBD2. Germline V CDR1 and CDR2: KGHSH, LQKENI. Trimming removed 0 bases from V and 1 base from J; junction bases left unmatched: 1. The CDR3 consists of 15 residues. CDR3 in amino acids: CASSPPSGRSYEQYF. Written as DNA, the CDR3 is TGTGCCAGCTCACCACCCAGCGGGAGGTCCTACGAGCAGTACTTC.

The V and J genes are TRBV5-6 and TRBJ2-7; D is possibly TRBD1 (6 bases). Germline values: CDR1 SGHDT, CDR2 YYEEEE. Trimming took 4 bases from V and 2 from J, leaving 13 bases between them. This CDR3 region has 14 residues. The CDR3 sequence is CASSLGTFTYEQYF. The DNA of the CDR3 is TGTGCCAGCAGCCTGGGGACATTTACCTACGAGCAGTACTTC.

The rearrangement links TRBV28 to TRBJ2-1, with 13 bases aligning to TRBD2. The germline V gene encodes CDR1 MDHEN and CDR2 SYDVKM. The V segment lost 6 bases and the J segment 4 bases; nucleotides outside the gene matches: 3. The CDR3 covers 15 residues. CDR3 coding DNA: TGTGCCAGCAGCACTAGCGGGAGGGAATACAATGAGCAGTTCTTC. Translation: CASSTSGREYNEQFF.

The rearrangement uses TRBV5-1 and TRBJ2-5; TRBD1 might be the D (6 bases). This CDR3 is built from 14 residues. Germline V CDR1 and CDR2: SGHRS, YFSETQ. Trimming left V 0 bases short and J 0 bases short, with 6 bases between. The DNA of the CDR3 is TGCGCCAGCAGCTTGGGACAGGACCAAGAGACCCAGTACTTC. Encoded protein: CASSLGQDQETQYF.

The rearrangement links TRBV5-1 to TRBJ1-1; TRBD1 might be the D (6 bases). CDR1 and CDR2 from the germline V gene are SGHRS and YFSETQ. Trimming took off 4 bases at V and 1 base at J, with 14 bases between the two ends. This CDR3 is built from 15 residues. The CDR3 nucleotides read TGCGCCAGCAGCGGACTAGGGACATCGAACACTGAAGCTTTCTTT. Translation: CASSGLGTSNTEAFF.

The CDR3 sequence is CASSIGLVESNEQFF. In nucleotides, the CDR3 is TGTGCCAGCAGCATCGGACTAGTGGAGTCCAATGAGCAGTTCTTC. This chain joins TRBV11-2 and TRBJ2-1, with 7 bases fitting TRBD2. CDR1 and CDR2 from the germline V gene are SGHAT and FQNNGV. The CDR3 consists of 15 residues. Trimming cost V 5 bases and J 6 bases; bases outside gene matches: 10.

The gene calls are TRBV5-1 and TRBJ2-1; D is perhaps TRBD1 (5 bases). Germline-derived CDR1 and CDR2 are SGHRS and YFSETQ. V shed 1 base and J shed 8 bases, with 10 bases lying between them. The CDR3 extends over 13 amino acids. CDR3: CASSLQAGYEQFF. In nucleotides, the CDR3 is TGCGCCAGCAGCTTGCAGGCAGGGTATGAGCAGTTCTTC. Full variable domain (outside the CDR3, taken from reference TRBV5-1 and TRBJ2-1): KAGVTQTPRYLIKTRGQQVTLSCSPISGHRSVSWYQQTPGQGLQFLFEYFSETQRNKGNFPGRFSGRQFSNSRSEMNVSTLELGDSALYLCASSLQAGYEQFFGPGTRLTVL.

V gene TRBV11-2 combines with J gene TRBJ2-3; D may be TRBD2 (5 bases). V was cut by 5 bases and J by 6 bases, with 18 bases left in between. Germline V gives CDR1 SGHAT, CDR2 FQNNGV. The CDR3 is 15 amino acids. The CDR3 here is CASSPSLDQRDTQYF. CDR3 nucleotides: TGTGCCAGCAGCCCTAGCCTGGATCAACGGGATACGCAGTATTTT.